Given below is one TCR beta chain in context. Per germline, CDR1 MDHEN and CDR2 SYDVKM. V was pared by 4 bases and J by 1 base, with 8 bases between. This CDR3 spans 14 amino acids. These data come from a study of somatic mutations in cytotoxic T cells in rheumatoid arthritis. Profiled with immunoSEQ multiplex PCR; TCRdb holds only in-frame clones, not every one. The sample has under 11,000 clones; approximately 89% are singletons. The sample consisted of CD4+ T cells sorted from blood. The sequence came from a woman between 18 and 30 years old with rheumatoid arthritis. The chain has TRBV28 and TRBJ1-3, with D unclear. The CDR3 DNA is TGTGCCAGCAGTTCCGGAGGTTCTGGAAACACCATATATTTT. Translated, it gives CASSSGGSGNTIYF.